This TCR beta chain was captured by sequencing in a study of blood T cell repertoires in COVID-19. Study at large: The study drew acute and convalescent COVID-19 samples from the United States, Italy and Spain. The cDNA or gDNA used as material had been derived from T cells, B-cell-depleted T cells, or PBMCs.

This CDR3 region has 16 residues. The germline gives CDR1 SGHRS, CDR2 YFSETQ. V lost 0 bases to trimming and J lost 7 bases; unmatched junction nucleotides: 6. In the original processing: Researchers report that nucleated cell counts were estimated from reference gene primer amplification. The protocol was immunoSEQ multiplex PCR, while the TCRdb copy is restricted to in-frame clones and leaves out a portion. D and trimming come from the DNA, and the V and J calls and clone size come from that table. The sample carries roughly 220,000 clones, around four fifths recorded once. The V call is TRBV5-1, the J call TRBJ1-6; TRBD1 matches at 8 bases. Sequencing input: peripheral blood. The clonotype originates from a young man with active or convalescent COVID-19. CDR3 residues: CASSLAATGGNSPLHF. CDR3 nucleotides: TGCGCCAGCAGCTTGGCCGCTACAGGGGGGAATTCACCCCTCCACTTT.